The next 32 T cell receptor beta chains were all read from a single sample in a study of blood T cell repertoires in COVID-19. This table comes from immunoSEQ multiplex PCR, and its TCRdb copy is limited to in-frame clones, with some not included. The table records a few hundred thousand clones, around 84% of them present only once. Sample: peripheral blood. These receptors came from a man aged 55 to 69 with acute or convalescent COVID-19.

The J gene is TRBJ2-5, the V gene TRBV5-4; TRBD2 matches 8 bases. The CDR3 consists of 15 residues. Germline trimming cut 0 bases from V and 2 bases from J; bases unmatched to any gene: 3. Germline lookup yields CDR1 SGHNT and CDR2 YYREEE (reference sequence). The CDR3 DNA reads as TGTGCCAGCAGCTTGGGACTAGCGAATCAAGAGACCCAGTACTTC. It translates to CASSLGLANQETQYF.

The chain employs TRBV2 and TRBJ1-1, with TRBD1 matching over 9 bases. CDR3 length: 13 residues. Germline V gene lookup returns CDR1 SNHLY and CDR2 FYNNEI. Unmatched junction bases numbered 5, after V lost 8 bases and J lost 4 bases. The CDR3 region is CASHGQGSTEAFF. The DNA of the CDR3 is TGTGCCAGCCACGGACAGGGGTCCACTGAAGCTTTCTTT.

The chain joins TRBV29-1 to TRBJ2-7, with D uncertain. The ends were cut back, 4 bases at V and 5 bases at J, with 9 bases in the middle. CDR1 and CDR2 (germline): SQVTM, ANQGSEA. This CDR3 region has 11 residues. As DNA, the CDR3 is TGCAGCGTTGGACACGGCGACGAGCAGTACTTC. Encoded protein: CSVGHGDEQYF.

The V gene is TRBV7-4, the J gene TRBJ1-5; D may be TRBD1 (5 bases). Deletions cut 9 bases from V and 0 bases from J, with 15 bases between. The germline gives CDR1 SGHVT, CDR2 SQSDAQ. The CDR3 runs 15 residues. This CDR3 is CARGGDRTSNQPQHF. Written as DNA, the CDR3 is TGTGCCAGGGGGGGTGACAGAACTAGCAATCAGCCCCAGCATTTT. Using reference TRBV7-4 and TRBJ1-5 for the parts outside the CDR3, the full variable domain is GAGVSQSPRYKVAKRGRDVALRCDSISGHVTLYWYRQTLGQGSEVLTYSQSDAQRDKSGRPSGRFSAERPERSVSTLKIQRTEQGDSAVYLCARGGDRTSNQPQHFGDGTRLSIL.

CDR3 nucleotide sequence: TGTGCCAGTAGTATGCCCAGCCGGGACAGGGGGACGAGCGCCTACAATGAGCAGTTCTTC. Amino acids: CASSMPSRDRGTSAYNEQFF. The J gene is TRBJ2-1, the V gene TRBV19, with 11 positions matching TRBD1. V was clipped by 3 bases and J by 2 bases; unmatched bases: 15. There are 20 residues in the CDR3. Germline V gene lookup returns CDR1 LNHDA and CDR2 SQIVND (reference sequence). Variable domain in full (rest from reference TRBV19 and TRBJ2-1): DGGITQSPKYLFRKEGQNVTLSCEQNLNHDAMYWYRQDPGQGLRLIYYSQIVNDFQKGDIAEGYSVSREKKESFPLTVTSAQKNPTAFYLCASSMPSRDRGTSAYNEQFFGPGTRLTVL.

The V call is TRBV7-2, the J call TRBJ2-1, with TRBD1 matching over 8 bases. Trimming cost V 5 bases and J 5 bases; bases outside gene matches: 5. The CDR3 has 14 residues. Germline lookup yields CDR1 SGHTA and CDR2 FQGNSA. The CDR3 nucleotides are TGTGCCAGCAGCACCGACAGGGGAAACAATGAGCAGTTCTTC. Protein product: CASSTDRGNNEQFF.

The rearrangement links TRBV9 to TRBJ2-5, with 7 bases that match TRBD2. The germline V gene encodes CDR1 SGDLS and CDR2 YYNGEE. CDR3 length equals 16 residues. J was trimmed by 2 bases and V by 4 bases; bases with no gene match: 11. DNA of the CDR3: TGTGCCAGCAGCCCCAGTGGCCAAGCGGGGCAAGAGACCCAGTACTTC. Translating it yields CASSPSGQAGQETQYF.

This chain links TRBV28 with TRBJ2-7; 8 nucleotides line up with TRBD2. V lost 8 bases and J lost 5; bases outside the gene matches: 8. The CDR3 contains 13 residues. Germline V CDR1 and CDR2: MDHEN, SYDVKM. CDR3 coding DNA: TGTGCCAGCTCCACTAGCGGTCCGAACGAGCAGTACTTC. It yields the protein CASSTSGPNEQYF. Based on the CDR3 plus reference TRBV28 and TRBJ2-7, the full variable domain is DVKVTQSSRYLVKRTGEKVFLECVQDMDHENMFWYRQDPGLGLRLIYFSYDVKMKEKGDIPEGYSVSREKKERFSLILESASTNQTSMYLCASSTSGPNEQYFGPGTRLTVT.

Turning to this clone: The sample carries other DNA sequences with the same CDR3. The chain combines TRBV9 with TRBJ1-6, with 9 bases lining up with TRBD1. V was pared by 0 bases and J by 5 bases, with 3 bases of the junction left unmatched. CDR3 length: 16 residues. The germline V gene has CDR1 SGDLS and CDR2 YYNGEE. The CDR3 bases are TGTGCCAGCAGCGTAGCACAGGGGGCAAATAATTCACCCCTCCACTTT. It is translated as CASSVAQGANNSPLHF.

This rearrangement joins TRBV10-3 to TRBJ1-2; D unclear. CDR1 and CDR2 (germline): ENHRY, SYGVKD. The CDR3 consists of 13 residues. Trimming pared 5 bases from V and 8 bases from J, leaving 15 bases between. The CDR3 loop is CAISTDASGGYTF. In DNA, the CDR3 is TGTGCCATCAGTACGGACGCCTCGGGAGGCTACACCTTC.

The V call is TRBV2, the J call TRBJ2-7, with D possibly being TRBD2 (5 bases). Germline V gene data show CDR1 as SNHLY and CDR2 as FYNNEI. This CDR3 region has 12 residues. Trimming shortened V by 7 bases and J by 0 bases, and 7 bases separated the two germline ends. The CDR3 reads CASTRVSYEQYF. The CDR3 nucleotides read TGTGCCAGCACGAGGGTCTCCTACGAGCAGTACTTC.

A single count supports this clone. The chain carries TRBV11-2 and TRBJ2-7; 9 bases match TRBD1. Trimming at V came to 5 bases and at J to 4 bases, leaving 9 bases not matched to a gene. This CDR3 is built from 15 residues. Germline V gives CDR1 SGHAT, CDR2 FQNNGV. The CDR3 reads CASSEPGTGRYEQYF. In nucleotides, the CDR3 is TGTGCCAGCAGCGAACCCGGGACAGGGCGATACGAGCAGTACTTC.

V is TRBV19 and J is TRBJ1-2; 12 bases align to TRBD1. This CDR3 contains 17 residues. V gave up 4 bases and J gave up 4 bases; unmatched junction bases: 10. Per the germline V gene, CDR1 is LNHDA and CDR2 is SQIVND (reference sequence). The CDR3 bases are TGTGCCAGTAGTACTGACGTCGGGACAGGGGGCGGCTATGGCTACACCTTC. Encoded protein: CASSTDVGTGGGYGYTF.

This rearrangement joins TRBV6-5 to TRBJ2-7, with 7 bases matching TRBD1. The CDR3 has 13 amino acids. After removal of 5 bases from V and 2 bases from J, the junction contained 3 bases not matched to a gene. The germline gives CDR1 MNHEY, CDR2 SVGAGI. CDR3 sequence reads: CASSPTGPYEQYF. The CDR3 region has the DNA TGTGCCAGCAGTCCGACAGGGCCCTACGAGCAGTACTTC.

This chain joins TRBV5-1 and TRBJ2-5, with 8 bases fitting TRBD2. The J segment lost 5 bases and the V segment lost 6 bases, leaving 3 bases of the junction unmatched. Per the germline V gene, CDR1 is SGHRS and CDR2 is YFSETQ. This CDR3 contains 12 residues. The CDR3 is CASTTGGETQYF. The CDR3 bases are TGCGCCAGCACCACGGGGGGGGAGACCCAGTACTTC.

This chain joins TRBV7-7 and TRBJ1-3; 7 bases align to TRBD1. The V and J ends lost 1 base and 2 bases, in that order; junction bases with no gene match: 5. Germline lookup yields CDR1 SSHAT and CDR2 FNYEAQ (reference sequence). This CDR3 has 16 amino acids. CDR3 sequence reads: CASSLGPQGAGNTIYF. CDR3 in DNA: TGTGCCAGCAGCTTAGGTCCGCAGGGGGCTGGAAACACCATATATTTT. The full variable domain, in which reference TRBV7-7 and TRBJ1-3 provide the parts outside the CDR3, is GAGVSQSPRYKVTKRGQDVTLRCDPISSHATLYWYQQALGQGPEFLTYFNYEAQPDKSGLPSDRFSAERPEGSISTLTIQRTEQRDSAMYRCASSLGPQGAGNTIYFGEGSWLTVV.

The chain employs TRBV3-1 (or the pseudogene TRBV3-2) and TRBJ2-6, with 7 bases matching TRBD2. The CDR3 loop spans 17 amino acids. The J segment lost 2 bases and the V segment lost 1 base, leaving 5 bases of the junction unmatched. Germline-derived CDR1 and CDR2 are LGHDT and YNNKEL (reference sequence). CDR3 nucleotide sequence: TGTGCCAGCAGCCAAGCGTTGGGGGGGGCTGGGGCCAACGTCCTGACTTTC. Residues: CASSQALGGAGANVLTF.

The chain carries TRBV5-5 and TRBJ1-4; possibly TRBD1 for D (5 bases). The CDR3 length is 15 residues. Trimming shortened V by 4 bases and J by 4 bases, and 14 bases separated the two germline ends. Germline V gene lookup returns CDR1 SGHKS and CDR2 YYEKEE (reference sequence). CDR3 DNA sequence: TGTGCCAGCAGCCCCCGGGGAGGGGTTAATGAAAAACTGTTTTTT. Its protein product is CASSPRGGVNEKLFF.

This clone was seen once. At one boundary the junction diverges from the germline segment, which might be a read error. The chain combines TRBV19 with TRBJ1-2; the D is unclear. In germline, CDR1 is LNHDA, CDR2 SQIVND (reference sequence). CDR3 length: 13 residues. This CDR3 reads CASVDNPPYGYTF. The CDR3 region has the DNA TGTGCCAGCGTAGACAATCCCCCATATGGCTACACCTTT.

The CDR3 nucleotides are TGTGCCAGCTCACCAAGCGCGAAGAACACTGAAGCTTTCTTT. Amino acids: CASSPSAKNTEAFF. The J gene is TRBJ1-1, the V gene TRBV18, with D unclear. This CDR3 region has 14 residues. CDR1 is KGHSH and CDR2 is LQKENI in the germline V gene. V was clipped by 2 bases and J by 1 base, with 8 bases between them.

This clone has just one count. The CDR3 loop reads CASTEGDNEQFF. CDR3 bases: TGCGCCAGCACAGAGGGGGACAATGAGCAGTTCTTC. This sequence joins TRBV5-1 and TRBJ2-1; D might be TRBD1 (6 bases). This CDR3 contains 12 residues. With 6 bases removed from V and 5 bases from J, the gap between germline ends came to 9 bases. Germline V CDR1 and CDR2: SGHRS, YFSETQ.

V and J are TRBV5-1 and TRBJ1-4, with no clear D. Germline-derived CDR1 and CDR2 are SGHRS and YFSETQ. Trimming removed 4 bases from V and 0 bases from J, with 7 bases in between. The CDR3 is 14 amino acids. The CDR3 here is CASSPQSTNEKLFF. CDR3 nucleotides: TGCGCCAGCAGCCCCCAGTCAACTAATGAAAAACTGTTTTTT.

The rearrangement links TRBV6-1 to TRBJ2-2; 7 bases are shared with TRBD1. The CDR3 has 16 residues. V was clipped by 4 bases and J by 6 bases; unmatched bases: 11. CDR1 and CDR2 from the germline V gene are MNHNS and SASEGT. The CDR3 loop reads CASSARTGLGAGELFF. DNA of the CDR3: TGTGCCAGCAGTGCTCGGACAGGCTTAGGGGCCGGGGAGCTGTTTTTT.

At least ten counts were recorded for this clone. The chain joins TRBV28 to TRBJ1-5; tentative D call: TRBD1 (6 bases). Germline V CDR1 and CDR2: MDHEN, SYDVKM. V dropped 3 bases and J dropped 0 bases, with 12 bases sitting between them. The CDR3 loop spans 16 amino acids. The DNA for the CDR3 is TGTGCCAGCAGTTTGTGGGGGCAGAGTAGCAATCAGCCCCAGCATTTT. As protein: CASSLWGQSSNQPQHF.

The gene calls are TRBV3-1 (or the pseudogene TRBV3-2) and TRBJ2-3, with D perhaps matching TRBD2 (6 bases). Per germline, CDR1 LGHDT and CDR2 YNNKEL (reference sequence). V lost 3 bases, J lost 2 bases, and 12 bases lay in between. The CDR3 is made up of 15 amino acids. CDR3 sequence: CASSQGGRTTDTQYF. The CDR3 nucleotides read TGTGCCAGCAGCCAGGGAGGAAGAACCACAGATACGCAGTATTTT.

This clone was counted a few times. The genes are TRBV2 and TRBJ1-2; 10 bases are shared with TRBD1. Germline V gene data show CDR1 as SNHLY and CDR2 as FYNNEI. This CDR3 has 15 amino acids. The J segment lost 7 bases and the V segment lost 4 bases, leaving 9 bases of the junction unmatched. This chain's CDR3 is CASSVPGQGSGGYTF. In DNA form, the CDR3 reads TGTGCCAGCAGTGTCCCGGGACAGGGGTCGGGTGGCTACACCTTC.

The chain uses TRBV6-5 and TRBJ2-1, with 9 bases identical to TRBD1. This CDR3 is built from 14 residues. The J segment lost 9 bases and the V segment lost 6 bases, leaving 9 bases of the junction unmatched. Germline loops: CDR1 MNHEY, CDR2 SVGAGI. The CDR3 DNA reads as TGTGCCAGCAGCCAGACAGGGGGTTCGGGTGAGCAGTTCTTC. It translates to CASSQTGGSGEQFF.

In the case of this clone: Other nucleotide sequences from this sample produce the same CDR3. J is TRBJ2-5 and V is TRBV20-1; D unresolved. CDR1 and CDR2 (germline): DFQATT, SNEGSKA (reference sequence). V was clipped by 3 bases and J by 5 bases, with 4 bases between them. The CDR3 runs to 10 residues. The CDR3 region has the DNA TGCAGTGCTAGGCGGGAGACCCAGTACTTC. Its translation: CSARRETQYF.

This clone came up a few times. The rearrangement uses TRBV3-1 (or the pseudogene TRBV3-2) and TRBJ1-1; no definite D call. This CDR3 spans 16 amino acids. V lost 1 base and J 3 bases, leaving 15 bases between the germline ends. Germline loops: CDR1 LGHDT, CDR2 YNNKEL (reference sequence). The CDR3 region is CASSQGRPRLDTEAFF. CDR3 nucleotides: TGTGCCAGCAGCCAAGGGCGGCCCCGGTTGGACACTGAAGCTTTCTTT.

This clone was picked up one time. The rearrangement uses TRBV11-3 and TRBJ1-3; 7 bases map to TRBD1. The CDR3 is 18 amino acids. Germline loops: CDR1 SGHNT, CDR2 YENEEA. Trimming removed 5 bases from V and 0 bases from J; junction bases left unmatched: 13. The CDR3 loop reads CASSPKTGDRDSGNTIYF. CDR3 sequence (DNA): TGTGCCAGCAGCCCCAAGACGGGGGACAGAGACTCTGGAAACACCATATATTTT.

In its sample, this clone was seen once. The chain couples TRBV28 to TRBJ2-7, with D tentatively TRBD1 (5 bases). The V and J ends lost 6 bases and 3 bases respectively, with 15 bases between them. CDR3 length: 14 amino acids. Germline V CDR1 and CDR2: MDHEN, SYDVKM. CDR3 DNA: TGTGCCAGCAGCTATCAGGGCAGGAACTACGAGCAGTACTTC. Amino acid sequence: CASSYQGRNYEQYF.

The chain recombines TRBV3-1 (or the pseudogene TRBV3-2) with TRBJ2-5, with TRBD1 matching 8 bases. Trimming took 2 bases from V and 9 from J; bases not matched to a gene: 5. CDR3 length: 13 residues. CDR1 is LGHDT, CDR2 YNNKEL, per germline (reference sequence). This chain's CDR3 is CASSQLSTGAQYF. CDR3 bases: TGTGCCAGCAGCCAACTTTCGACAGGGGCCCAGTACTTC.